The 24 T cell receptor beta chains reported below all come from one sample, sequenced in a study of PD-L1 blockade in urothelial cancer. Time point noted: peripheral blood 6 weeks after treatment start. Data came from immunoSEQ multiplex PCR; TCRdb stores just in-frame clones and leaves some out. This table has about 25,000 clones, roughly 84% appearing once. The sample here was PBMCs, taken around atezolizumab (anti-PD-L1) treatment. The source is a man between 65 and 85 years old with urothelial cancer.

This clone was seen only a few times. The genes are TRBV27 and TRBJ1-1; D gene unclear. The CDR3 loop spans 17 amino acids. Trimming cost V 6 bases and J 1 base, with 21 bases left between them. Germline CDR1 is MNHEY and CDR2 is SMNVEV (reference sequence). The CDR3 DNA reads TGTGCCAGCAGGCCCGTCGTGAGACCGGGATGGAACACTGAAGCTTTCTTT. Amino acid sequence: CASRPVVRPGWNTEAFF.

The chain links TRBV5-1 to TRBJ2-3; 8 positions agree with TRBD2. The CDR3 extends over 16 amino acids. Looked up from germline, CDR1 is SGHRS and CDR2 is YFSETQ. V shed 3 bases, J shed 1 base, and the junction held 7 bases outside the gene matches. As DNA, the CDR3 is TGCGCCAGCAGCTCCCAGCGGGAGTTCGGCACAGATACGCAGTATTTT. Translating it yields CASSSQREFGTDTQYF.

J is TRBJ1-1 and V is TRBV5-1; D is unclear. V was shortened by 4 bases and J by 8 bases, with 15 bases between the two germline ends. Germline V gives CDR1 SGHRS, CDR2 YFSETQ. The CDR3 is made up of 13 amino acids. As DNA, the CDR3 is TGCGCCAGCAGCGGCGGGAAGGATGAGGAAGCTTTCTTT. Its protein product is CASSGGKDEEAFF.

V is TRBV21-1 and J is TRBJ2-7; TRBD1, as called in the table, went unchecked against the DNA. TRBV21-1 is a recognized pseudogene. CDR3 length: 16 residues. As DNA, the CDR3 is TGTGCCAGCAGCAAAGTGTTGGAACAGGGTGACCACGAGCAGTACTTC. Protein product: CASSKVLEQGDHEQYF.

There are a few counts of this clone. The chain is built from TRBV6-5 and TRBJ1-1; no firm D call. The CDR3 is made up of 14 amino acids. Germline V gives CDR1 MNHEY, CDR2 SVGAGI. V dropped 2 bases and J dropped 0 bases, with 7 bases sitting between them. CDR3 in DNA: TGTGCCAGCAGTTACGGAGGGCTGAACACTGAAGCTTTCTTT. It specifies CASSYGGLNTEAFF.

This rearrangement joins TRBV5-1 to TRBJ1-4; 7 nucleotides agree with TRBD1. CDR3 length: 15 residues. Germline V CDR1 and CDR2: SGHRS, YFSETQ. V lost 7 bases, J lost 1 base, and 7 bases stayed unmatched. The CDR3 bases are TGCGCCAGCCGAGAACAGGGGCAAACTAATGAAAAACTGTTTTTT. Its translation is CASREQGQTNEKLFF.

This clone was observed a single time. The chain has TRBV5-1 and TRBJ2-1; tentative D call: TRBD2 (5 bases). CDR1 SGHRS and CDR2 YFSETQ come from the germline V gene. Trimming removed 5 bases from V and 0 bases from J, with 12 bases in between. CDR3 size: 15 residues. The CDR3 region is CASRYSESSYNEQFF. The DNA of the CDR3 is TGCGCCAGCAGGTATAGCGAGAGCTCCTACAATGAGCAGTTCTTC.

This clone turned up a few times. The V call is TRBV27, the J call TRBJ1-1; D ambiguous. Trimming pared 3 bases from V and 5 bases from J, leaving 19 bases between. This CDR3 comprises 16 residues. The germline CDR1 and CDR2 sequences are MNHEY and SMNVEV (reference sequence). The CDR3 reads CASSLVLESPGTEAFF. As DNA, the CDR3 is TGTGCCAGCAGTTTGGTGCTGGAGTCACCGGGGACTGAAGCTTTCTTT.

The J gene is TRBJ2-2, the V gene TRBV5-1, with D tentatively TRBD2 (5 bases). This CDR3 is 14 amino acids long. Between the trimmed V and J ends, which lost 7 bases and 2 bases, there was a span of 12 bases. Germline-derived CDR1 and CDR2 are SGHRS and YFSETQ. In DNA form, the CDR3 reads TGCGCCAGCGTAGAGGACTCTAACACCGGGGAGCTGTTTTTT. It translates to CASVEDSNTGELFF.

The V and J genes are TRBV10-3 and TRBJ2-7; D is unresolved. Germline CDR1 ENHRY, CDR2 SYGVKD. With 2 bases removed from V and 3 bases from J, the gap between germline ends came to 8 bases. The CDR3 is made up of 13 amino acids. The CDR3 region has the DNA TGTGCCATCAGTGAGGCCTCCTACTACGAGCAGTACTTC. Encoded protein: CAISEASYYEQYF.

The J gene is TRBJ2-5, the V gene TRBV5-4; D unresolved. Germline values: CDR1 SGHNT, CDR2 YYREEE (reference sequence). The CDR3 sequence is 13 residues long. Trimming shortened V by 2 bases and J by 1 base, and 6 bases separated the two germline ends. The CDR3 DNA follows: TGTGCCAGCAGCTTCGACACCCAAGAGACCCAGTACTTC. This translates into CASSFDTQETQYF.

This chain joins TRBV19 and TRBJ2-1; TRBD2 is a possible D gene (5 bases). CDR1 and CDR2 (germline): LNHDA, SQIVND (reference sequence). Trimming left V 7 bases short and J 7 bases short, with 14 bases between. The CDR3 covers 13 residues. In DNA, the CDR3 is TGTGCCAGTATCGGGCTAGCCGGGAATGAGCAGTTCTTC. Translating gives CASIGLAGNEQFF.

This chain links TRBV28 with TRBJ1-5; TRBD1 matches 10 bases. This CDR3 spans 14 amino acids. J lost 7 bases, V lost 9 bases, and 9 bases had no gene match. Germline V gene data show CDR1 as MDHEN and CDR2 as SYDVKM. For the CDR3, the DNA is TGTGCCAGTTCGACAGGGGGCGTGAGGCAGCCCCAGCATTTT. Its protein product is CASSTGGVRQPQHF.

Written as DNA, the CDR3 is TGCGCCAGCAGCCAAGAGGAGGATGTCCCGGGGGAGCTGTTTTTT. Protein sequence: CASSQEEDVPGELFF. V and J are TRBV4-3 and TRBJ2-2, with D perhaps TRBD2 (5 bases). The V end lost 0 bases, the J end lost 8 bases, and 13 bases lay between the germline ends. This CDR3 is built from 15 residues. Germline CDR1 is LGHNA and CDR2 is YSLEER.

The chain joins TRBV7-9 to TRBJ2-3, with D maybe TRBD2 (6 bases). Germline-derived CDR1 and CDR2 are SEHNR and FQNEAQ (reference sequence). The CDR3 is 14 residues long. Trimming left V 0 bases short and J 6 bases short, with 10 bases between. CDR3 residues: CASSLATRWDTQYF. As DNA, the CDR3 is TGTGCCAGCAGCTTAGCGACTAGATGGGATACGCAGTATTTT.

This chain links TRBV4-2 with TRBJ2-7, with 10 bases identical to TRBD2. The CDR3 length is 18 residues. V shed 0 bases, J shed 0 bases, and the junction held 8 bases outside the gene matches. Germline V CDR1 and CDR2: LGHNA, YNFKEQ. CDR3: CASSQENSGRTISYEQYF. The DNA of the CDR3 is TGTGCCAGCAGCCAAGAAAATAGCGGGAGGACGATCTCCTACGAGCAGTACTTC.

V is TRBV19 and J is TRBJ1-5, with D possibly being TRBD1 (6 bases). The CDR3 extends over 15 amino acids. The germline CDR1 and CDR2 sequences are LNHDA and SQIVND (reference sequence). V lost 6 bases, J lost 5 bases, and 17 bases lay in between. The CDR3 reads CASRDTGFFDQPQHF. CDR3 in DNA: TGTGCCAGTAGAGATACAGGGTTTTTCGATCAGCCCCAGCATTTT.

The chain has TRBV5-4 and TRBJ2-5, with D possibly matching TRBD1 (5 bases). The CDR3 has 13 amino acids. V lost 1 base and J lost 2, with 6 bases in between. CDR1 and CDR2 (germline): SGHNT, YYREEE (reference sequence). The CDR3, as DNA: TGTGCCAGCAGCTTGCGACAGCAAGAGACCCAGTACTTC. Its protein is CASSLRQQETQYF.

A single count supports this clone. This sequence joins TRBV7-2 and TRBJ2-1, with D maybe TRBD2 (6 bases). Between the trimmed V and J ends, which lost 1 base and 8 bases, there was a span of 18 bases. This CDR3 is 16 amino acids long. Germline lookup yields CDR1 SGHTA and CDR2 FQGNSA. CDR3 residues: CASSLGITREIDEQFF. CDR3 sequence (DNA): TGTGCCAGCAGCTTAGGAATCACCCGGGAGATCGATGAGCAGTTCTTC.

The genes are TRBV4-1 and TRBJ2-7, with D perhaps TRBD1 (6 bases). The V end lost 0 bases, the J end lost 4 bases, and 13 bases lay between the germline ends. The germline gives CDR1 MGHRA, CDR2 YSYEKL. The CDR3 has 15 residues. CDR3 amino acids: CASSQDPGGIYEQYF. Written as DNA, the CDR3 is TGCGCCAGCAGCCAAGATCCTGGGGGCATATACGAGCAGTACTTC.

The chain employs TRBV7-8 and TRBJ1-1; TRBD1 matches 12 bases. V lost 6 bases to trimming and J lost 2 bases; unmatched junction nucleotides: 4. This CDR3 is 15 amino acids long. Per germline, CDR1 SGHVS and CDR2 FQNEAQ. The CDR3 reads CASRGDRGLNTEAFF. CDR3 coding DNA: TGTGCCAGCAGGGGGGACAGGGGGCTTAACACTGAAGCTTTCTTT.

This chain's CDR3 is CASSVGQGGYNEQYF. The CDR3 DNA reads TGTGCCAGCAGCGTAGGCCAGGGGGGTTACAACGAGCAGTACTTC. This sequence joins TRBV9 and TRBJ2-7; TRBD1 is a possible D gene (7 bases). Germline V CDR1 and CDR2: SGDLS, YYNGEE. The CDR3 has 15 amino acids. With 0 bases removed from V and 5 bases from J, the gap between germline ends came to 15 bases.

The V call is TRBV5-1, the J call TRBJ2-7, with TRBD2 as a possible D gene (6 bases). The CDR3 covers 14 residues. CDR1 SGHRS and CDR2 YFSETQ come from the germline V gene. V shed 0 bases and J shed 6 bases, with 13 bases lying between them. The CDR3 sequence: CASSLVEGYSEQYF. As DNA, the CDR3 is TGCGCCAGCAGCTTGGTGGAGGGATACAGCGAGCAGTACTTC.

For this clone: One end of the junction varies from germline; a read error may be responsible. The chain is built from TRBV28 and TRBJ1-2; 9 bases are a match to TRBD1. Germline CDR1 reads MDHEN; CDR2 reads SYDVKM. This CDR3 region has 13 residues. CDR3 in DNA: TGTGCCAGCACTTTACAGGGGGCGCTGGGCTACACCTTC. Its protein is CASTLQGALGYTF.